This TCR beta chain was recorded in a study of blood T cell repertoires in COVID-19. Overall study context: The United States, Italy and Spain were the sources of the acute and convalescent COVID-19 samples.

This clone was counted a single time. Source study methods: Estimation of nucleated cell counts relied on the amplification of reference gene primers. TCRdb keeps only in-frame clones here, not all; method: immunoSEQ multiplex PCR. V and J calls and clone size come straight from that table; D and trimming were deduced from the DNA. This sample has 200,000 or so clones, with roughly four fifths found just once. Per the germline V gene, CDR1 is SEHNR and CDR2 is FQNEAQ (reference sequence). This CDR3 is built from 16 residues. V was trimmed by 5 bases and J by 8 bases, leaving 22 bases between them. V and J are TRBV7-9 and TRBJ2-1; a possible D gene is TRBD2 (6 bases). Sequences were obtained from peripheral blood. This sequence originates from a woman in her 30s with acute or convalescent COVID-19. The DNA of the CDR3 is TGTGCCAGCAGCCCAGGACGGTTCGTGGGCGGGGATGAGCAGTTCTTC. Protein sequence: CASSPGRFVGGDEQFF.